One and the same sample provided the 17 T cell receptor beta chains below, sequenced in a study of blood T cell repertoires in COVID-19. Clones were sequenced by immunoSEQ multiplex PCR, and TCRdb holds only the in-frame ones, with some missing. The data hold roughly 410,000 clones, with 70% to 90% observed a single time. The sequencing sample was made of peripheral blood. All receptors derive from a woman in her thirties or forties with COVID-19, enrolled during active disease.

The V call is TRBV28, the J call TRBJ1-1; D is undetermined. The ends were cut back, 2 bases at V and 6 bases at J, with 7 bases in the middle. Germline CDR1 is MDHEN and CDR2 is SYDVKM. This CDR3 is built from 12 residues. CDR3 coding DNA: TGTGCCAGCAGTTTACCCTATTCTGAAGCTTTCTTT. This encodes CASSLPYSEAFF. Combining the CDR3 with reference TRBV28 and TRBJ1-1 gives the whole variable domain DVKVTQSSRYLVKRTGEKVFLECVQDMDHENMFWYRQDPGLGLRLIYFSYDVKMKEKGDIPEGYSVSREKKERFSLILESASTNQTSMYLCASSLPYSEAFFGQGTRLTVV.

This chain joins TRBV7-8 and TRBJ2-7, with 7 bases fitting TRBD2. The trim removed 7 bases at V and 7 bases at J, leaving 7 bases unmatched. This CDR3 has 12 amino acids. Germline V gene lookup returns CDR1 SGHVS and CDR2 FQNEAQ. The CDR3 sequence: CASTREAGEQYF. In DNA, the CDR3 is TGTGCCAGCACCCGAGAAGCGGGAGAGCAGTACTTC.

The V gene is TRBV19, the J gene TRBJ1-5, with 7 bases matching TRBD1. V lost 7 bases and J lost 2; bases outside the gene matches: 14. The CDR3 is 17 amino acids. Germline assignment: CDR1 LNHDA and CDR2 SQIVND (reference sequence). CDR3 nucleotides: TGTGCCAGTAAGGGGACAGCCGCTAGTCTGGGCAATCAGCCCCAGCATTTT. It translates to CASKGTAASLGNQPQHF. Looking up the rest from reference TRBV19 and TRBJ1-5 gives the full variable domain: DGGITQSPKYLFRKEGQNVTLSCEQNLNHDAMYWYRQDPGQGLRLIYYSQIVNDFQKGDIAEGYSVSREKKESFPLTVTSAQKNPTAFYLCASKGTAASLGNQPQHFGDGTRLSIL.

This clone was seen only once. The rearrangement links TRBV6-5 to TRBJ1-5; tentatively, D is TRBD1 (5 bases). The V end lost 6 bases, the J end lost 7 bases, and 16 bases lay between the germline ends. Looked up from germline, CDR1 is MNHEY and CDR2 is SVGAGI. This CDR3 spans 14 amino acids. The CDR3 DNA reads TGTGCCAGCAGCCTAAGGTCAGGGAGGCAGCCCCAGCATTTT. The encoded protein is CASSLRSGRQPQHF.

The chain recombines TRBV7-2 with TRBJ2-5, with TRBD2 as a possible D gene (6 bases). CDR3 size: 15 residues. Germline V gene sequence: CDR1 SGHTA, CDR2 FQGNSA. The V end was cut by 2 bases, the J end by 5 bases, with 15 bases between. In nucleotides, the CDR3 is TGTGCCAGCAGCTTAAGGGGCGGGGTCGGCGAGACCCAGTACTTC. It yields the protein CASSLRGGVGETQYF.

The gene calls are TRBV7-2 and TRBJ1-2, with TRBD1 identical over 9 bases. The CDR3 spans 14 residues. Germline trimming cut 5 bases from V and 3 bases from J; bases unmatched to any gene: 4. In germline, CDR1 is SGHTA, CDR2 FQGNSA. The CDR3 region is CASSGQGRYYGYTF. The CDR3 coding sequence is TGTGCCAGCAGCGGACAGGGGAGGTACTATGGCTACACCTTC.

This chain connects TRBV2 to TRBJ2-7; D not resolved. The V end was cut by 10 bases, the J end by 4 bases, with 14 bases between. Germline CDR1 and CDR2: SNHLY and FYNNEI. This CDR3 is built from 12 residues. The CDR3 DNA follows: TGTGCCATCCTAATGGGCGATTACGAGCAGTACTTC. It encodes CAILMGDYEQYF.

CDR3 in amino acids: CASRTAGQGSYEQYF. The CDR3 DNA is TGTGCCAGCAGGACGGCCGGACAGGGTTCCTACGAGCAGTACTTC. The V and J genes are TRBV28 and TRBJ2-7; 8 bases fit TRBD1. J gave up 1 base and V 6 bases, and 8 bases lay outside the gene matches. Per germline, CDR1 MDHEN and CDR2 SYDVKM. The CDR3 is 15 amino acids.

The V call is TRBV6-5, the J call TRBJ1-1, with TRBD1 matching over 9 bases. Germline V gene data show CDR1 as MNHEY and CDR2 as SVGAGI. This CDR3 region has 15 residues. J gave up 4 bases and V 5 bases, and 8 bases lay outside the gene matches. The CDR3 region is CASSHPQGATTEAFF. In DNA form, the CDR3 reads TGTGCCAGCAGTCACCCACAGGGGGCGACCACTGAAGCTTTCTTT.

The CDR3 DNA sequence: TGTGCCAGCAGCCCTGGACAGGGGAGTGACAATGAGCAGTTCTTC. This gives the protein CASSPGQGSDNEQFF. The chain links TRBV11-3 to TRBJ2-1; TRBD1 matches at 9 bases. The CDR3 has 15 residues. V lost 5 bases to trimming and J lost 5 bases; unmatched junction nucleotides: 7. Germline V CDR1 and CDR2: SGHNT, YENEEA.

The rearrangement joins TRBV9 to TRBJ2-7; maybe TRBD1 (5 bases). The CDR3 runs 15 residues. V was clipped by 4 bases and J by 0 bases, with 14 bases between them. Germline V CDR1 and CDR2: SGDLS, YYNGEE. The CDR3 DNA sequence: TGTGCCAGCAGCCCACAGGCAGAGAGCTCCTACGAGCAGTACTTC. Protein: CASSPQAESSYEQYF.

The sample holds one count of this clone. The V call is TRBV3-1 (or the pseudogene TRBV3-2), the J call TRBJ1-2; weak D call: TRBD1 (6 bases). V shed 0 bases and J shed 4 bases, with 24 bases lying between them. Per the germline V gene, CDR1 is LGHDT and CDR2 is YNNKEL (reference sequence). The CDR3 contains 19 residues. CDR3 amino acids: CASSQDFPLRQALTYGYTF. In DNA, the CDR3 is TGTGCCAGCAGCCAAGATTTCCCCCTACGACAGGCACTTACCTATGGCTACACCTTC.

This chain connects TRBV30 to TRBJ2-7, with D possibly matching TRBD2 (6 bases). The length of the CDR3 is 12 residues. Germline CDR1 and CDR2: GTSNPN and SVGIG (reference sequence). Trimming removed 5 bases from V and 7 bases from J, with 15 bases in between. CDR3: CAWAGGAREQYF. CDR3 DNA: TGTGCCTGGGCCGGCGGGGCACGGGAGCAGTACTTC.

This chain joins TRBV28 and TRBJ2-4; TRBD2 is a possible D gene (5 bases). This CDR3 region has 18 residues. Germline V lookup: CDR1 MDHEN, CDR2 SYDVKM. V was pared by 7 bases and J by 2 bases, with 24 bases between. CDR3 region: CASTPTDGIFSTKNIQYF. CDR3 DNA sequence: TGTGCCAGCACCCCCACGGACGGGATCTTCTCGACCAAAAACATTCAGTACTTC.

This chain uses TRBV6-2 or TRBV6-3 with TRBJ2-1; 7 nucleotides align to TRBD1. Germline V gene lookup returns CDR1 MNHEY and CDR2 SVGEGT. The CDR3 extends over 15 amino acids. Trimming took 4 bases from V and 1 from J; bases not matched to a gene: 4. As DNA, the CDR3 is TGTGCCAGCAGTTCCCGACAGGGATCCTACAATGAGCAGTTCTTC. This translates into CASSSRQGSYNEQFF.

This chain connects TRBV7-9 to TRBJ2-7, with 7 positions matching TRBD1. The V gene's germline CDR1 is SEHNR and CDR2 FQNEAQ (reference sequence). This CDR3 contains 15 residues. The ends lost 5 bases at V and 6 bases at J; junction bases unmatched: 13. CDR3 loop: CASSPGAGGVLEQYF. The CDR3 bases are TGTGCCAGCAGCCCCGGGGCAGGGGGAGTTCTCGAGCAGTACTTC.

The chain combines TRBV6-6 with TRBJ1-2, with 9 positions matching TRBD1. V lost 5 bases and J lost 5; bases outside the gene matches: 15. The CDR3 consists of 17 residues. Germline-derived CDR1 and CDR2 are MNHNY and SVGAGI (reference sequence). The CDR3 DNA follows: TGTGCCAGCAGTCCTGGGACAGGGAGCATCGTATTATATGGCTACACCTTC. It is translated as CASSPGTGSIVLYGYTF.